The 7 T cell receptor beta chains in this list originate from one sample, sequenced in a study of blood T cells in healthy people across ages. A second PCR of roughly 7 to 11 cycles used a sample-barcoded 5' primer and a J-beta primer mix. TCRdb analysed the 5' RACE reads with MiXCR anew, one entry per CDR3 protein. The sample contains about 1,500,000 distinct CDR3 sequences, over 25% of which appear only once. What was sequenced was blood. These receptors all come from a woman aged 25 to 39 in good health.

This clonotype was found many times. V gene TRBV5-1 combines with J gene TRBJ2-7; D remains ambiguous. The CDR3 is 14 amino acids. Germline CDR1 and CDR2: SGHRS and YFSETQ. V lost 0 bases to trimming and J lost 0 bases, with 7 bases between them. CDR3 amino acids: CASSLVAASYEQYF. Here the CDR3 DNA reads TGCGCCAGCAGCTTGGTGGCAGCCTCCTACGAGCAGTACTTC.

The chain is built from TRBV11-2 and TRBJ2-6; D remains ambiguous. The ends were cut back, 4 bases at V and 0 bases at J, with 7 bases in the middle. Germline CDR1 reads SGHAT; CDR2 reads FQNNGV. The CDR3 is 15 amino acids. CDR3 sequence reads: CASSSAASGANVLTF. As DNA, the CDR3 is TGTGCCAGCAGCTCAGCCGCCTCTGGGGCCAACGTCCTGACTTTC.

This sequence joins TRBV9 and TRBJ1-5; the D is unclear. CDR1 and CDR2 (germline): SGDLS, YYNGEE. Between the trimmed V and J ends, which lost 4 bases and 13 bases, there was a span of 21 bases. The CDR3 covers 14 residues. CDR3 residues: CASSPPERSYTQHF. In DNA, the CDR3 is TGTGCCAGCAGCCCCCCGGAACGATCCTATACGCAGCATTTT.

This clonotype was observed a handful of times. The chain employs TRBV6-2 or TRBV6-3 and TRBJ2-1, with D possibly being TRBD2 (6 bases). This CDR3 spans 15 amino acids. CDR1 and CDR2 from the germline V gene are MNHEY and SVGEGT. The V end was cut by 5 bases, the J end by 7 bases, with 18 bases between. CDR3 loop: CASSQPGTGSNEQFF. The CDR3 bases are TGTGCCAGCAGTCAACCCGGGACTGGCAGTAATGAGCAGTTCTTC.

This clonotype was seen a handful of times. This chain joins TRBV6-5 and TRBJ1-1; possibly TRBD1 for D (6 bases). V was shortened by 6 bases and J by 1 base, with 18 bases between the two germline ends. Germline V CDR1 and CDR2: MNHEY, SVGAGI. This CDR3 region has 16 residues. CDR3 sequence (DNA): TGTGCCAGCAGCAAGGGGGGGGCGCGGAGGAACACTGAAGCTTTCTTT. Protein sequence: CASSKGGARRNTEAFF.

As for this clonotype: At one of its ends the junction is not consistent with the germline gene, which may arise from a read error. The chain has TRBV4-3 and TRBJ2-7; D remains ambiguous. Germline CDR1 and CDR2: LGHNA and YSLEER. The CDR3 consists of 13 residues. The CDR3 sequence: CASSQGVSFEQYF. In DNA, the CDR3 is TGCGCCAGCAGCCAAGGGGTGTCCTTCGAGCAGTACTTC.

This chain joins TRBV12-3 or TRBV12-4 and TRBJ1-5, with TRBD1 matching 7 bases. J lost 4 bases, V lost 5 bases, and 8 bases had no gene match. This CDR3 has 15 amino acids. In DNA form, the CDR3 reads TGTGCCAGCAGTCGCCCCGGGACAGCTAATCAGCCCCAGCATTTT. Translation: CASSRPGTANQPQHF.